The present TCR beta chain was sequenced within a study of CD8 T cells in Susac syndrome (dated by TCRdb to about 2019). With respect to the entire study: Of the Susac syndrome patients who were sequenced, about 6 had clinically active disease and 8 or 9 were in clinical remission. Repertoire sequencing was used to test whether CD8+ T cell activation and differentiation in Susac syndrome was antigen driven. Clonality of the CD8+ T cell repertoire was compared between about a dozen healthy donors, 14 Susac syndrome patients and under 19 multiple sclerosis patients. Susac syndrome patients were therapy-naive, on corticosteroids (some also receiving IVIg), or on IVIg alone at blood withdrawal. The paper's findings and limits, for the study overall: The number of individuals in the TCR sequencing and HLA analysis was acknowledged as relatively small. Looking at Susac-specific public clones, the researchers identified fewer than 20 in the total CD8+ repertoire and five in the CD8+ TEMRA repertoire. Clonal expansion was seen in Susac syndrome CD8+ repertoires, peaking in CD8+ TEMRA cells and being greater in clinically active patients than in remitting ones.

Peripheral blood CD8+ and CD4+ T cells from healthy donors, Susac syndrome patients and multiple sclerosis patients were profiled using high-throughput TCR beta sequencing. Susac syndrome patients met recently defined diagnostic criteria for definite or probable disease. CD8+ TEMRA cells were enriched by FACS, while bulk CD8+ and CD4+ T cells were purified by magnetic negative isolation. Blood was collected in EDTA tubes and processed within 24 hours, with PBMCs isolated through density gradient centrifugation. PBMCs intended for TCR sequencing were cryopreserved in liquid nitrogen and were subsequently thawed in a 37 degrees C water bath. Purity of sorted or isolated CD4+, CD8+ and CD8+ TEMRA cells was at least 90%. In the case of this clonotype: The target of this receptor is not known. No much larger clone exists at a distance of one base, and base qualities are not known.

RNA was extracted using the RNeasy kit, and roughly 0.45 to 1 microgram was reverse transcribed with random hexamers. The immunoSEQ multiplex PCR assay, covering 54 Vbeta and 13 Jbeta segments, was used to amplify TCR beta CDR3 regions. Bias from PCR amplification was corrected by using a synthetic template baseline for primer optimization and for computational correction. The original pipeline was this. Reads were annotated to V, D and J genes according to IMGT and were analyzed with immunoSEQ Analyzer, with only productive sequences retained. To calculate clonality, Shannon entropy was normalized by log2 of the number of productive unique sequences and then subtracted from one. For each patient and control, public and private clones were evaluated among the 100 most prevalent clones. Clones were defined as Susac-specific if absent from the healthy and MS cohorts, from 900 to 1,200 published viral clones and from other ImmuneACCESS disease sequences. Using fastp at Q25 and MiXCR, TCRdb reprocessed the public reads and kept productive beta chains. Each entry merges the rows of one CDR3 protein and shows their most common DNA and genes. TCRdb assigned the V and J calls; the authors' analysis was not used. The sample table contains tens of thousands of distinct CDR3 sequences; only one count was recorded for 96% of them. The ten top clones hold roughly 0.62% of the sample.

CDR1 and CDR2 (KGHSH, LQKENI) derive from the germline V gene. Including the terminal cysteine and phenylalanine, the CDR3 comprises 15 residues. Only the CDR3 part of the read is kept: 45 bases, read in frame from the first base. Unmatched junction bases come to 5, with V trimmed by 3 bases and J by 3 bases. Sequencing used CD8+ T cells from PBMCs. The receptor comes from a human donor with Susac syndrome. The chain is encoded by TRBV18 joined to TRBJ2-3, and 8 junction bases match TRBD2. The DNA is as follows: TGTGCCAGCTCACCGGAAGCGGGGGTGACAGATACGCAGTATTTT. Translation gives CASSPEAGVTDTQYF.